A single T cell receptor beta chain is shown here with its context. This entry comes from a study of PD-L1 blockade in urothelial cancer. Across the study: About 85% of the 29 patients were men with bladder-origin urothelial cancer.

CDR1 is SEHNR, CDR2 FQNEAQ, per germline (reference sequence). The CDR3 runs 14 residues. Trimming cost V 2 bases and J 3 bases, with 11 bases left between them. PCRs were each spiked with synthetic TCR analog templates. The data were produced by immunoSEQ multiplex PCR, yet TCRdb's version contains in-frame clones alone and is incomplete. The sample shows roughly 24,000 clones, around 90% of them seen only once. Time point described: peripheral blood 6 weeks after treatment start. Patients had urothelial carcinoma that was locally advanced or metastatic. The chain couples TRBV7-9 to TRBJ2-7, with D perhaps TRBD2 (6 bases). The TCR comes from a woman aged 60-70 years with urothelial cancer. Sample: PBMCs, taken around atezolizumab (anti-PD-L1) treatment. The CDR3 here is CASSLYGGSYEQYF. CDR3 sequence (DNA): TGTGCCAGCAGCTTATATGGAGGGAGCTACGAGCAGTACTTC.